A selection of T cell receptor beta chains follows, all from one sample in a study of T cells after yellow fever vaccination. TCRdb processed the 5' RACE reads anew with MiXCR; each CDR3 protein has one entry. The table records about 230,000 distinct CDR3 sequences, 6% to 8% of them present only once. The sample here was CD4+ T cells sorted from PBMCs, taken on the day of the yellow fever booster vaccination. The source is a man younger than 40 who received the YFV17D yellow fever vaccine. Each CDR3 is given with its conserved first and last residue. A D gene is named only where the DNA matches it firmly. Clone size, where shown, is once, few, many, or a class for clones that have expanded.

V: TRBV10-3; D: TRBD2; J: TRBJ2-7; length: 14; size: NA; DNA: TGTGCCATCCGACGCGGGACTAGCGGCTACGAGCAGTACTTC; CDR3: CAIRRGTSGYEQYF
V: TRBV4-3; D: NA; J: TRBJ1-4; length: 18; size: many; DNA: TGCGCCAGCAGCCAAGTAATCGGGGGGCGGACCGCCCCCGAAAAACTGTTTTTT; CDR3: CASSQVIGGRTAPEKLFF
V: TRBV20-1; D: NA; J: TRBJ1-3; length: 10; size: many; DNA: TGCAGTGCTAGGGGAAACACCATATATTTT; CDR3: CSARGNTIYF
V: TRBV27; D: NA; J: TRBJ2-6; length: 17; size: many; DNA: TGTGCCAGCAGTTTAGGCCTGGAAGCATCTGGGGCCAACGTCCTGACTTTC; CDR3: CASSLGLEASGANVLTF
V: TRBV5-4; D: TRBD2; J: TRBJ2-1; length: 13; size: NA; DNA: TGTGCCAGCAGCCTTCTTGGGGCGGGAGGGCAGTTCTTC; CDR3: CASSLLGAGGQFF
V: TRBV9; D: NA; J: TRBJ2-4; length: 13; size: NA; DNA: TGTGCCAGCAGCGTTGGGACGGACAACATTCAGTACTTC; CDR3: CASSVGTDNIQYF
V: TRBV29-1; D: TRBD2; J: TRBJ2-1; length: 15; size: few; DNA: TGCAGCGTGTTCTTTGGACTAGCGGCAAACAATGAGCAGTTCTTC; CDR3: CSVFFGLAANNEQFF
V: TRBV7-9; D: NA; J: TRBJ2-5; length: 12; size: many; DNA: TGTGCCAGCAGCTTCCCCCCAGAGACCCAGTACTTC; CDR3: CASSFPPETQYF
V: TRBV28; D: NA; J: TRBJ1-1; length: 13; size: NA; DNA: TGTGCCAGCAGTTCACATAAAGGCGCTGAAGCTTTCTTT; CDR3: CASSSHKGAEAFF
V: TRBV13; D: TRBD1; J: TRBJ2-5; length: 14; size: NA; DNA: TGTGCCAGCAGCGAGAAGACAGGGTGGGAGACCCAGTACTTC; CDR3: CASSEKTGWETQYF